This TCR beta chain was observed in a study of T-cell reconstitution after alpha-beta-depleted transplantation in children. Study outcomes and limitations: At one year after transplant, newly produced T cells mostly accounted for T-cell counts and diversity. Several hundred graft clones that had expanded were reportedly the source of alpha-beta T cells about two months after transplant. There were some patients whose high TCRbeta diversity at day 60 came from surviving recipient T cells and thymic progenitors.

Germline V gives CDR1 KGHSH, CDR2 LQKENI. The CDR3 spans 14 residues. The V and J ends lost 6 bases and 8 bases, in that order; junction bases with no gene match: 4. Researchers prepared the TCRbeta library using unique molecular identifiers, the study reports. TCRdb ran MiXCR on the PCR reads and lists one entry per CDR3 protein. The table lists approximately 270,000 distinct CDR3 sequences, 20% to 30% of them singletons. About this clonotype itself: What it binds is unknown.

This rearrangement joins TRBV18 to TRBJ2-1, with 13 bases matching TRBD2. Sequenced material: PBMCs, mostly from graft donor cells, taken 360 days after TCRalphabeta/CD19-depleted stem cell transplant. The receptor was derived from a female patient aged 2-10 years who had a stem cell transplant for congenital amegakaryocytic thrombocytopenia, so the T cells may come from the graft donor. CDR3 residues: CASSQTSGRDEQFF. CDR3 DNA: TGTGCCAGCTCGCAAACTAGCGGGAGGGATGAGCAGTTCTTC.